One and the same sample provided the 6 T cell receptor beta chains below, sequenced in a study of blood T cell repertoires in COVID-19. TCRdb keeps only in-frame clones here, not all; method: immunoSEQ multiplex PCR. This sample yields about 110,000 clones, of which more than 75% are seen a single time; less than 4% belongs to the top ten. The sequenced sample was peripheral blood. These receptors were collected from a woman in her 50s with acute or convalescent COVID-19.

This chain links TRBV18 with TRBJ2-1; D may be TRBD2 (6 bases). The CDR3 loop spans 15 amino acids. Per germline, CDR1 KGHSH and CDR2 LQKENI. Trimming shortened V by 3 bases and J by 4 bases, and 13 bases separated the two germline ends. The CDR3 DNA reads as TGTGCCAGCTCACCCGTGGCGGCGGGGTACAATGAGCAGTTCTTC. Protein product: CASSPVAAGYNEQFF.

The gene calls are TRBV10-3 and TRBJ2-3; 7 positions match TRBD2. V shed 6 bases and J 4 bases; nucleotides not matched to a gene: 7. This CDR3 comprises 14 residues. Germline V gene sequence: CDR1 ENHRY, CDR2 SYGVKD. The CDR3 is CAIRPGGGADTQYF. In DNA form, the CDR3 reads TGTGCCATCAGGCCGGGAGGCGGCGCAGATACGCAGTATTTT.

V usage is TRBV7-2 and J usage is TRBJ2-1; tentatively, D is TRBD1 (6 bases). V shed 6 bases and J shed 12 bases, with 15 bases lying between them. Germline V gene lookup returns CDR1 SGHTA and CDR2 FQGNSA. The CDR3 is made up of 12 amino acids. CDR3 protein: CASSPTTGSQFF. The DNA for the CDR3 is TGTGCCAGCAGTCCGACTACAGGGTCGCAGTTCTTC.

This sequence joins TRBV30 and TRBJ2-7; TRBD2 is a possible D gene (7 bases). The CDR3 has 13 residues. Germline V gene data show CDR1 as GTSNPN and CDR2 as SVGIG (reference sequence). Trimming stripped 5 bases from V and 2 bases from J, with 13 bases between. CDR3 sequence reads: CAWQRDTTYEQYF. In DNA, the CDR3 is TGTGCCTGGCAGCGGGACACAACCTACGAGCAGTACTTC. Drawing the rest from reference TRBV30 and TRBJ2-7, the complete variable domain is SQTIHQWPATLVQPVGSPLSLECTVEGTSNPNLYWYRQAAGRGLQLLFYSVGIGQISSEVPQNLSASRPQDRQFILSSKKLLLSDSGFYLCAWQRDTTYEQYFGPGTRLTVT.

The V call is TRBV19, the J call TRBJ2-7; 9 positions match TRBD1. The CDR3 loop spans 14 amino acids. Looked up from germline, CDR1 is LNHDA and CDR2 is SQIVND (reference sequence). V gave up 5 bases and J gave up 6 bases; unmatched junction bases: 8. The CDR3 DNA follows: TGTGCCAGTAGTCTACAGGGGGCTCAGGTCGAGCAGTACTTC. Its protein is CASSLQGAQVEQYF.

A single count supports this clone. The rearrangement uses TRBV3-1 (or the pseudogene TRBV3-2) and TRBJ2-4, with D uncertain. Trimming removed 3 bases from V and 1 base from J, with 10 bases in between. Germline assignment: CDR1 LGHDT and CDR2 YNNKEL (reference sequence). The CDR3 sequence is 15 residues long. In nucleotides, the CDR3 is TGTGCCAGCAGCCATCTGGTCGCGGCCAAAAACATTCAGTACTTC. Its translation: CASSHLVAAKNIQYF.